This T cell receptor (beta chain) was identified during a study of T cell changes during pregnancy in multiple sclerosis. Germline V gene sequence: CDR1 SGDLS, CDR2 YYNGEE. The CDR3 is 15 amino acids. V was cut by 5 bases and J by 0 bases, with 13 bases left in between. Profiling relied on immunoSEQ multiplex PCR, and the TCRdb table lists in-frame clones only, not all of them. The table records approximately 50,000 clones, 90% to 95% of them present only once. The chain combines TRBV9 with TRBJ2-3; D is perhaps TRBD2 (6 bases). The sequencing here drew on CD8+ T cells from peripheral blood mononuclear cells, taken after pregnancy. This receptor was obtained from a female donor with multiple sclerosis, enrolled in a pregnancy study. The CDR3: CASRAGLHSTDTQYF. CDR3 coding DNA: TGTGCCAGCAGGGCGGGACTCCACAGCACAGATACGCAGTATTTT.